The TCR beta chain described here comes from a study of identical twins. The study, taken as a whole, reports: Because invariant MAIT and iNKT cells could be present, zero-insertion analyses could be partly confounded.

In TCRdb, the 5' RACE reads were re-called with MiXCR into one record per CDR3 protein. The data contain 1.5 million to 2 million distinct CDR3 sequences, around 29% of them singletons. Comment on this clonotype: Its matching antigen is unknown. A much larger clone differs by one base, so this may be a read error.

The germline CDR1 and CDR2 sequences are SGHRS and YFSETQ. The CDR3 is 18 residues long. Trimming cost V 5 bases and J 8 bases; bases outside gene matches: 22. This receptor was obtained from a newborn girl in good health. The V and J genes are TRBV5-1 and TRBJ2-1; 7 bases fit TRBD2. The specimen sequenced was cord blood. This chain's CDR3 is CASRVWGGSVATLDEQFF. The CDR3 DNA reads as TGCGCCAGCAGAGTCTGGGGAGGGTCAGTCGCAACGCTGGATGAGCAGTTCTTC.